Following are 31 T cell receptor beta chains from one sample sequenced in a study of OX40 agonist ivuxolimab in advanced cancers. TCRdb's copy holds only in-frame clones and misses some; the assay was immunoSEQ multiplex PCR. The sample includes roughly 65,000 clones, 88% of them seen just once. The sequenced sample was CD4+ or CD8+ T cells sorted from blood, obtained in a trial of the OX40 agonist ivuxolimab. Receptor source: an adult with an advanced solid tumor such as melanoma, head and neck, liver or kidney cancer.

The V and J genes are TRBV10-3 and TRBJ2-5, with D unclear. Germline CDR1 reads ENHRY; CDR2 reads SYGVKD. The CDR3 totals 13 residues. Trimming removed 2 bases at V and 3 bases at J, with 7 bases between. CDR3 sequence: CAISEVDKETQYF. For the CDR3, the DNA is TGTGCCATCAGTGAGGTAGATAAAGAGACCCAGTACTTC.

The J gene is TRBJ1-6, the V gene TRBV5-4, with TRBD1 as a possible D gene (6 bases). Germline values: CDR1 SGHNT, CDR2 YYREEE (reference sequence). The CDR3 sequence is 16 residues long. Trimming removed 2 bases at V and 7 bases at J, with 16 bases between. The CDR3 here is CASSFLGGILNSPLHF. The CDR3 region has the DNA TGTGCCAGCAGCTTTCTAGGGGGGATATTGAATTCACCCCTCCACTTT.

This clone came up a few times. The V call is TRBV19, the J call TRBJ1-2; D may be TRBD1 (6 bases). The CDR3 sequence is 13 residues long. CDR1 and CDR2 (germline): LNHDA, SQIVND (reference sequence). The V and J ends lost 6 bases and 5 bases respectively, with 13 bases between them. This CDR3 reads CASRQGPSYGYTF. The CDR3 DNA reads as TGTGCCAGTAGACAGGGCCCATCTTATGGCTACACCTTC. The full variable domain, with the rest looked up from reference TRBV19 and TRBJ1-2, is DGGITQSPKYLFRKEGQNVTLSCEQNLNHDAMYWYRQDPGQGLRLIYYSQIVNDFQKGDIAEGYSVSREKKESFPLTVTSAQKNPTAFYLCASRQGPSYGYTFGSGTRLTVV.

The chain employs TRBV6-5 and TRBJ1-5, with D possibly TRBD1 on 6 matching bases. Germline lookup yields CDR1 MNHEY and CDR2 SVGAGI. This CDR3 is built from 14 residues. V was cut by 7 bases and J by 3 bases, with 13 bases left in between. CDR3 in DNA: TGTGCCAGCATATCTACAGGGACCAATCAGCCCCAGCATTTT. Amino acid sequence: CASISTGTNQPQHF.

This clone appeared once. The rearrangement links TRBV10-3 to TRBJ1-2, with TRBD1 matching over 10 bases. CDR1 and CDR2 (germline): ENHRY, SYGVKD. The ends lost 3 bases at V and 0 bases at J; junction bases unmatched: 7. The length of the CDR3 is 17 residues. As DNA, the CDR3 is TGTGCCATCAGTGACCAGTTGGGGACAGGGGCTAACTATGGCTACACCTTC. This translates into CAISDQLGTGANYGYTF.

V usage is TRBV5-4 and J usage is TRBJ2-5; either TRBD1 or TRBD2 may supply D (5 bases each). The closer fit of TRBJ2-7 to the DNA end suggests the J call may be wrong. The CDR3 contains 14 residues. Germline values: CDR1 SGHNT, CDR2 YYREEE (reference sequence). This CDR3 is CASSFSRDGYEQYF. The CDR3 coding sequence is TGTGCCAGCAGCTTTTCCCGGGACGGCTACGAGCAGTACTTC.

The CDR3 DNA follows: TGTGCCAGTAGTATGGGGGACGTTCCTCGGCAGTTCTTC. Its protein product is CASSMGDVPRQFF. The V call is TRBV19, the J call TRBJ2-1; D may correspond to TRBD1 or TRBD2 (5 bases each). Germline CDR1 reads LNHDA; CDR2 reads SQIVND (reference sequence). The V end was cut by 3 bases, the J end by 12 bases, with 15 bases between. This CDR3 has 13 residues.

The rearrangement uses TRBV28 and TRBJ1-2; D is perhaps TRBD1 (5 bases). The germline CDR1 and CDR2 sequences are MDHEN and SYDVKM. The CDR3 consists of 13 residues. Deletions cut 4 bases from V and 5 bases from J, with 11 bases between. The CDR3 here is CASSSGTLYGYTF. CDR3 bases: TGTGCCAGCAGTTCCGGGACGCTATATGGCTACACCTTC.

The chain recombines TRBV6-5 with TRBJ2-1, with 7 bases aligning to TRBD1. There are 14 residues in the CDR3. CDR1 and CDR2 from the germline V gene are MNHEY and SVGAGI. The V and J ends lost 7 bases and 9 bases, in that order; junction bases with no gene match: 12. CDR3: CASTTRGSKGEQFF. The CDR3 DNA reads TGTGCCAGCACCACCAGGGGGAGTAAGGGTGAGCAGTTCTTC.

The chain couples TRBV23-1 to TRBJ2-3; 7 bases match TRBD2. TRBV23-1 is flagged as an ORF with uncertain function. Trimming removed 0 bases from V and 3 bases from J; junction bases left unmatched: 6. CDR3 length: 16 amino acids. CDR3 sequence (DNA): TGCGCCAGCAGTCAATCCGGAGCGGGAAGGACAGATACGCAGTATTTT. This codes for CASSQSGAGRTDTQYF.

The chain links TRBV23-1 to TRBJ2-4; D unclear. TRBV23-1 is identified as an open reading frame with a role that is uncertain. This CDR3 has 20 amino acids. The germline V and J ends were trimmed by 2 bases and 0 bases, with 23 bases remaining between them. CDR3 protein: CASSQGQNSTFCLAKNIQYF. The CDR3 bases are TGCGCCAGCAGTCAAGGTCAGAACAGCACATTTTGCCTAGCCAAAAACATTCAGTACTTC.

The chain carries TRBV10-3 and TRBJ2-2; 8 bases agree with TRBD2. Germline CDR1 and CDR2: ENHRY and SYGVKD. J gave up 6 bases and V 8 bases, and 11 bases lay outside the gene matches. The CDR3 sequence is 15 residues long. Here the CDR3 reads CAISGGGRSPGELFF. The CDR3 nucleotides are TGTGCCATCTCCGGGGGCGGGAGGTCGCCCGGGGAGCTGTTTTTT.

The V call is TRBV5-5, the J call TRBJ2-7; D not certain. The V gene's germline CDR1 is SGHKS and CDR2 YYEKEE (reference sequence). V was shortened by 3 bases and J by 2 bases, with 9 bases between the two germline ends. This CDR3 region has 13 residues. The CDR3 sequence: CASSWGSTYEQYF. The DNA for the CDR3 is TGTGCCAGCAGCTGGGGATCTACCTACGAGCAGTACTTC. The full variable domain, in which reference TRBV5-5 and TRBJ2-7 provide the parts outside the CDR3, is DAGVTQSPTHLIKTRGQQVTLRCSPISGHKSVSWYQQVLGQGPQFIFQYYEKEERGRGNFPDRFSARQFPNYSSELNVNALLLGDSALYLCASSWGSTYEQYFGPGTRLTVT.

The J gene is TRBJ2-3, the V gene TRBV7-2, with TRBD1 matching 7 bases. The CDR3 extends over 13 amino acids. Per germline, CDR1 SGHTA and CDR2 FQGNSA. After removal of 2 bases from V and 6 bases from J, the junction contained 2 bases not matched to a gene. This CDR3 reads CASSLRGLDTQYF. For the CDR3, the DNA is TGTGCCAGCAGCTTAAGGGGGCTGGATACGCAGTATTTT. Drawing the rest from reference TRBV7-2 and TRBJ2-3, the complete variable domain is GAGVSQSPSNKVTEKGKDVELRCDPISGHTALYWYRQSLGQGLEFLIYFQGNSAPDKSGLPSDRFSAERTGGSVSTLTIQRTQQEDSAVYLCASSLRGLDTQYFGPGTRLTVL.

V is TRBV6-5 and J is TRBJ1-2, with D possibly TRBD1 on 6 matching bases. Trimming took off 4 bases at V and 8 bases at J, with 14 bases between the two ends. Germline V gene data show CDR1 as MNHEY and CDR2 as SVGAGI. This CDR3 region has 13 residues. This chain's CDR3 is CASSSPGARGYTF. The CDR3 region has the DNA TGTGCCAGCAGTTCCCCGGGGGCGAGGGGCTACACCTTC.

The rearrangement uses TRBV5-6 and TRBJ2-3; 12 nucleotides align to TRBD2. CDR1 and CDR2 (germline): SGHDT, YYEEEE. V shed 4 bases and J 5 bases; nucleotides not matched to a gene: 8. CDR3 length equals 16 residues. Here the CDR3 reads CASSTPTSGGRDTQYF. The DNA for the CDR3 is TGTGCCAGCAGCACCCCTACTAGCGGGGGGAGAGATACGCAGTATTTT. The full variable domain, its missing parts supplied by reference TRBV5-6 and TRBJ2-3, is DAGVTQSPTHLIKTRGQQVTLRCSPKSGHDTVSWYQQALGQGPQFIFQYYEEEERQRGNFPDRFSGHQFPNYSSELNVNALLLGDSALYLCASSTPTSGGRDTQYFGPGTRLTVL.

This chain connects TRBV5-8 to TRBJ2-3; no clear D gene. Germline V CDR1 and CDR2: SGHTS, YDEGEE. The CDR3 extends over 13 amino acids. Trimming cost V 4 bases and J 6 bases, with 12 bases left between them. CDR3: CASSLYRSDTQYF. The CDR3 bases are TGTGCCAGCAGCCTCTATCGGAGCGATACGCAGTATTTT.

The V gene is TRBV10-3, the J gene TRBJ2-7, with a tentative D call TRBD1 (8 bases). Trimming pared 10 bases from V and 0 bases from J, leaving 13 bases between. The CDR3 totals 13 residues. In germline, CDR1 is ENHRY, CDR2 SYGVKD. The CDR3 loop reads CATAGQDSYEQYF. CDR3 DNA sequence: TGTGCCACAGCGGGACAGGACTCCTACGAGCAGTACTTC.

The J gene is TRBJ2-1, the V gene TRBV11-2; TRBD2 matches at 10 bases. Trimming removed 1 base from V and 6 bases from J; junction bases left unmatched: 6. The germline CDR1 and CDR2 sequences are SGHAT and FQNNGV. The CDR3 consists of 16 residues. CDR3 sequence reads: CASSLGSLAGVNEQFF. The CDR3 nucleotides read TGTGCCAGCAGCTTAGGCAGTCTAGCGGGAGTCAATGAGCAGTTCTTC.

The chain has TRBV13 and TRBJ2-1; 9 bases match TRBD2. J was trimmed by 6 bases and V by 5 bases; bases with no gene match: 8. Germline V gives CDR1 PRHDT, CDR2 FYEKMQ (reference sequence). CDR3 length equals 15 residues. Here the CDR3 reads CASSRTGTSSNEQFF. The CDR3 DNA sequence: TGTGCCAGCAGCCGAACCGGGACTAGCAGCAATGAGCAGTTCTTC.

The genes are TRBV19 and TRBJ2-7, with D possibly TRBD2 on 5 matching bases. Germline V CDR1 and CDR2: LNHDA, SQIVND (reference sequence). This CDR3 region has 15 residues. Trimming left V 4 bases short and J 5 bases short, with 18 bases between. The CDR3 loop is CASSKRRERFDEQYF. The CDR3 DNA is TGTGCCAGTAGTAAGCGGAGAGAACGCTTTGACGAGCAGTACTTC.

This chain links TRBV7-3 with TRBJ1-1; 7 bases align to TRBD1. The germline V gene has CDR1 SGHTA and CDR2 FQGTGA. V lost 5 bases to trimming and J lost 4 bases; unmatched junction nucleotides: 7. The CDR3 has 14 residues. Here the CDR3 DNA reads TGTGCCAGCAGCCGACAGGGAGGGATCACTGAAGCTTTCTTT. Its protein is CASSRQGGITEAFF.

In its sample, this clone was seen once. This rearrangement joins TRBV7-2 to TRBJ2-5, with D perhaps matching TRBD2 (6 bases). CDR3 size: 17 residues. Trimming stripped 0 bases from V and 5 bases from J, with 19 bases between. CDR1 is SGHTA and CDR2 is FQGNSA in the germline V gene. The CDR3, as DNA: TGTGCCAGCAGCTTAGCGCTAATGGTGGGACTCGGGGAGACCCAGTACTTC. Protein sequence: CASSLALMVGLGETQYF. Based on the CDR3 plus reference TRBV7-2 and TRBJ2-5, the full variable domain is GAGVSQSPSNKVTEKGKDVELRCDPISGHTALYWYRQSLGQGLEFLIYFQGNSAPDKSGLPSDRFSAERTGGSVSTLTIQRTQQEDSAVYLCASSLALMVGLGETQYFGPGTRLLVL.

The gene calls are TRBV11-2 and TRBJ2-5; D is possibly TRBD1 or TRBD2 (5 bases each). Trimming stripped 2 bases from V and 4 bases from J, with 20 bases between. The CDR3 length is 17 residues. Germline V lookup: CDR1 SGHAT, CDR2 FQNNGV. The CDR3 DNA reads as TGTGCCAGCAGCTTACCCACGGGACCGGTGAAGCGAGAGACCCAGTACTTC. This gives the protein CASSLPTGPVKRETQYF.

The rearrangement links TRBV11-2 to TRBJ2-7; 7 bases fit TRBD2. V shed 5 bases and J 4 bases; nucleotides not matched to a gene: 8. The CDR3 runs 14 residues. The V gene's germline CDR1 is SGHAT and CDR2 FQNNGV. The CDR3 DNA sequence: TGTGCCAGCAGCCCCTCTTGGGAGGGGTACGAGCAGTACTTC. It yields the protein CASSPSWEGYEQYF.

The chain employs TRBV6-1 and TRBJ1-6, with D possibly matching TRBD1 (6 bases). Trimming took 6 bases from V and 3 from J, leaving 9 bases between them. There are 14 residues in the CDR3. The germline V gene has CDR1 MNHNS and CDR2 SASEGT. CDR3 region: CASSRDIYNSPLHF. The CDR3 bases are TGTGCCAGCAGCCGGGACATCTATAATTCACCCCTCCACTTT.

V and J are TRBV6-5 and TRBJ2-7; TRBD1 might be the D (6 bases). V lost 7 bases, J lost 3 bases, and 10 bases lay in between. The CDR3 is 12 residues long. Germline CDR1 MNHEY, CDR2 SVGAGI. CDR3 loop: CASTDSVYEQYF. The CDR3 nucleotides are TGTGCCAGCACGGACAGTGTCTACGAGCAGTACTTC.

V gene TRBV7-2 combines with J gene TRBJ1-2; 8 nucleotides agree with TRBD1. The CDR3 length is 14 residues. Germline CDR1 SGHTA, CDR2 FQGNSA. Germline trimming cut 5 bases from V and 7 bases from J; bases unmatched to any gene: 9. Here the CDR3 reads CASSADQGALGYTF. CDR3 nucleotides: TGTGCCAGCAGCGCAGACCAGGGGGCGCTTGGCTACACCTTC.

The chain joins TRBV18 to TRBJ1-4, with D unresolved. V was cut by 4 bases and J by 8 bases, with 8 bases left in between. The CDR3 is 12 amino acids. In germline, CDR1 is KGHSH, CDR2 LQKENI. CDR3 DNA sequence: TGTGCCAGCTCACTAGATGAGGAAAAACTGTTTTTT. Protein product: CASSLDEEKLFF.

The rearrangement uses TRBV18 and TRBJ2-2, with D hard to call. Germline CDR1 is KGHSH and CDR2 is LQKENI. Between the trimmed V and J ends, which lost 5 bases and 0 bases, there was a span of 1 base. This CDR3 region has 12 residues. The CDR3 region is CASSTNTGELFF. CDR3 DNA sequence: TGTGCCAGCTCAACGAACACCGGGGAGCTGTTTTTT.

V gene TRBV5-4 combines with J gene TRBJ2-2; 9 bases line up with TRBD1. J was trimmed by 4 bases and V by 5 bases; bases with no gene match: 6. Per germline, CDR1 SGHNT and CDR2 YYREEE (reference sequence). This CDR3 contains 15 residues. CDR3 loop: CASSPQGAGTGELFF. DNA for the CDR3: TGTGCCAGCAGTCCACAGGGGGCAGGCACCGGGGAGCTGTTTTTT.